This T cell receptor (beta chain) was sequenced for a study of blood T cell repertoires in COVID-19. V lost 0 bases and J 2 bases, leaving 8 bases between the germline ends. The CDR3 sequence is 14 residues long. Germline values: CDR1 GTSNPN, CDR2 SVGIG (reference sequence). Under the authors' procedure: Estimates of nucleated cell counts were drawn from the amplification of reference gene primers. The data were produced by immunoSEQ multiplex PCR, yet TCRdb's version contains in-frame clones alone and is incomplete. V, J and clone size were drawn from that table, and D and trimming were deduced from the DNA. The table includes 250,000 to 350,000 clones, about nine tenths detected once.

Specimen: peripheral blood. The chain recombines TRBV30 with TRBJ1-3, with D perhaps matching TRBD1 (5 bases). The origin of this receptor is a woman in her twenties or thirties with active or convalescent COVID-19. The CDR3 spells CAWSVAGTGNTIYF. In DNA, the CDR3 is TGTGCCTGGAGTGTAGCAGGGACTGGAAACACCATATATTTT.